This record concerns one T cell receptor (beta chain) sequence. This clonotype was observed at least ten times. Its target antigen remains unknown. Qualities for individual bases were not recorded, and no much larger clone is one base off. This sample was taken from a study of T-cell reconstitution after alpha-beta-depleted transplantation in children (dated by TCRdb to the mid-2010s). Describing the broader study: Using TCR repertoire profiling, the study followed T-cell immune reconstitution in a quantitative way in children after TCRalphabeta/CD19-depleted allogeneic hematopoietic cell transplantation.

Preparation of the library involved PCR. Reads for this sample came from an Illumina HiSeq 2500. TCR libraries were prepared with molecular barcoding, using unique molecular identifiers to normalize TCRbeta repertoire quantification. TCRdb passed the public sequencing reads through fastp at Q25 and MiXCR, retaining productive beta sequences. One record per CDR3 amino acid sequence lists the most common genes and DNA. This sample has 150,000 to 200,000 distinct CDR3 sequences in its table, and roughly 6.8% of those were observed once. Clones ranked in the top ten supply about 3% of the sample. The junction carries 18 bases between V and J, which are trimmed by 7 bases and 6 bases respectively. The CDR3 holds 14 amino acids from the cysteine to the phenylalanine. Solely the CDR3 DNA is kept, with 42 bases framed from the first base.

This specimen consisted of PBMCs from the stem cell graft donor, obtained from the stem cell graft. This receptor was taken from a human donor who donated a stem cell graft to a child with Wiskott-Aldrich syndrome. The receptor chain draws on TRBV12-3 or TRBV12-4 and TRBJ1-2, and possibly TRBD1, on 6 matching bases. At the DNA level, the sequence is TGTGCCAGCACCCGGGACATCCTTGTCAATGGCTACACCTTC. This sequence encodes CASTRDILVNGYTF.